This TCR beta chain was sequenced during a study of cytomegalovirus exposure and HLA in healthy donors. This CDR3 spans 13 amino acids. Per the germline V gene, CDR1 is SGHDT and CDR2 is YYEEEE. V was clipped by 6 bases and J by 2 bases; unmatched bases: 4. This clone was seen a few times. Its antigen is as yet unknown. General study findings and limits: In a later analysis, TCR beta V- and J-gene trimming showed a link to a missense DCLRE1C variant.

The study ran its PCR with 60 Vbeta and 13 Jbeta primers. The repertoire was sequenced with immunoSEQ multiplex PCR; TCRdb's copy has only in-frame clones and lacks some. The sample has roughly 160,000 clones; 82% are singletons. The material sequenced was PBMCs. This clonotype originated in a man aged 45-65 years in good health and CMV-seropositive. This rearrangement joins TRBV5-6 to TRBJ2-7, with 8 nucleotides matching TRBD2. CDR3 amino acids: CASKRREAYEQYF. The CDR3 region has the DNA TGTGCCAGCAAACGGCGGGAGGCCTACGAGCAGTACTTC.